These T cell receptor beta chains were read from a single sample in a study of CD8 T cells in Susac syndrome. TCRdb re-called the immunoSEQ multiplex PCR reads with MiXCR, one entry per CDR3 protein. The profile shows about 190,000 distinct CDR3 sequences, about 95% of them singletons. What was sequenced was CD4+ T cells from PBMCs. These receptors were collected from a human donor in good health. Both conserved end residues are part of each CDR3. A D gene is named only where the DNA matches it firmly. Some rows mark clone size as missing; the rest say once, few, many or name a class of expanded clone.

V gene: TRBV24-1
clone size: -
D gene: -
J gene: TRBJ2-5
CDR3 protein: CATSEGYQETQYF
CDR3 DNA: TGTGCCACCAGTGAGGGGTACCAAGAGACCCAGTACTTC

V gene: TRBV4-1
clone size: -
D gene: TRBD1
J gene: TRBJ2-6
CDR3 protein: CASSPGTGEAGANVLTF
CDR3 DNA: TGCGCCAGCAGCCCGGGGACAGGGGAAGCCGGGGCCAACGTCCTGACTTTC

V gene: TRBV7-2
clone size: once
D gene: -
J gene: TRBJ2-7
CDR3 protein: CASSPSPSGEQYF
CDR3 DNA: TGTGCCAGCAGCCCTTCCCCGAGCGGGGAGCAGTACTTC

V gene: TRBV29-1
clone size: -
D gene: TRBD2
J gene: TRBJ2-1
CDR3 protein: CSVDGTSGSQVNEQFF
CDR3 DNA: TGCAGCGTTGACGGGACTAGCGGGAGTCAGGTCAATGAGCAGTTCTTC

V gene: TRBV25-1
clone size: -
D gene: -
J gene: TRBJ2-3
CDR3 protein: CASKSGARDTQYF
CDR3 DNA: TGTGCCAGCAAAAGCGGCGCTCGCGATACGCAGTATTTT

V gene: TRBV5-1
clone size: once
D gene: TRBD1
J gene: TRBJ2-5
CDR3 protein: CASSPVRGETQYF
CDR3 DNA: TGCGCCAGCAGCCCCGTCAGGGGGGAGACCCAGTACTTC

V gene: TRBV11-2
clone size: -
D gene: -
J gene: TRBJ2-7
CDR3 protein: CASRRGHRDEQYF
CDR3 DNA: TGTGCCAGCAGGCGAGGGCACCGGGACGAGCAGTACTTC

V gene: TRBV18
clone size: -
D gene: -
J gene: TRBJ2-1
CDR3 protein: CASSPLTGKFNEQFF
CDR3 DNA: TGTGCCAGCTCACCATTAACAGGGAAGTTCAATGAGCAGTTCTTC

V gene: TRBV12-3/TRBV12-4
clone size: -
D gene: TRBD1
J gene: TRBJ1-2
CDR3 protein: CASTVYGTGDHYGYTF
CDR3 DNA: TGTGCCAGCACCGTATACGGGACAGGGGACCACTATGGCTACACCTTC

V gene: TRBV19
clone size: -
D gene: TRBD1
J gene: TRBJ1-5
CDR3 protein: CASSEPGTGYNQPQHF
CDR3 DNA: TGTGCCAGTAGTGAACCCGGGACAGGGTACAATCAGCCCCAGCATTTT

V gene: TRBV30
clone size: -
D gene: TRBD1
J gene: TRBJ1-1
CDR3 protein: CAWSDRGREAFF
CDR3 DNA: TGTGCCTGGAGTGACAGGGGGCGTGAAGCTTTCTTT

V gene: TRBV7-8
clone size: once
D gene: -
J gene: TRBJ2-3
CDR3 protein: CASSLASEAQYF
CDR3 DNA: TGTGCCAGCAGCTTAGCTAGCGAGGCGCAGTATTTT

V gene: TRBV2
clone size: -
D gene: -
J gene: TRBJ2-3
CDR3 protein: CASRLQGLRADTQYF
CDR3 DNA: TGTGCCAGCCGACTTCAGGGTCTGCGGGCAGATACGCAGTATTTT

V gene: TRBV3-1
clone size: -
D gene: -
J gene: TRBJ2-2
CDR3 protein: CASSQAWSAGELFF
CDR3 DNA: TGTGCCAGCAGCCAGGCCTGGTCGGCCGGGGAGCTGTTTTTT

V gene: TRBV11-3
clone size: -
D gene: -
J gene: TRBJ2-1
CDR3 protein: CASSSLTTSYNEQFF
CDR3 DNA: TGTGCCAGCAGCTCCCTGACCACCTCCTACAATGAGCAGTTCTTC

V gene: TRBV20-1
clone size: -
D gene: TRBD1
J gene: TRBJ1-2
CDR3 protein: CSAVDRTNYGYTF
CDR3 DNA: TGCAGTGCTGTGGACAGGACCAACTATGGCTACACCTTC

V gene: TRBV4-3
clone size: -
D gene: -
J gene: TRBJ2-7
CDR3 protein: CASSYDRSSYEQYF
CDR3 DNA: TGCGCCAGCAGTTACGACAGGAGCTCCTACGAGCAGTACTTC

V gene: TRBV3-1
clone size: -
D gene: -
J gene: TRBJ2-2
CDR3 protein: CASSQDPGANTGELFF
CDR3 DNA: TGTGCCAGCAGCCAAGACCCCGGCGCGAACACCGGGGAGCTGTTTTTT

V gene: TRBV13
clone size: -
D gene: -
J gene: TRBJ2-2
CDR3 protein: CASSTMNTGELFF
CDR3 DNA: TGTGCCAGCAGCACCATGAACACCGGGGAGCTGTTTTTT

V gene: TRBV7-2
clone size: -
D gene: TRBD1
J gene: TRBJ2-7
CDR3 protein: CASSLVQTGGQQYF
CDR3 DNA: TGTGCCAGCAGCTTAGTTCAGACAGGGGGGCAGCAGTACTTC

V gene: TRBV12-3/TRBV12-4
clone size: -
D gene: -
J gene: TRBJ2-7
CDR3 protein: CASRTGTGTYEQYF
CDR3 DNA: TGTGCCAGCAGAACCGGGACGGGGACCTACGAGCAGTACTTC

V gene: TRBV7-7
clone size: -
D gene: -
J gene: TRBJ2-2
CDR3 protein: CASSSRMGAGELFF
CDR3 DNA: TGTGCTAGCAGCTCGCGAATGGGGGCCGGGGAGCTGTTTTTT

V gene: TRBV11-3
clone size: -
D gene: TRBD2
J gene: TRBJ2-3
CDR3 protein: CASSFGTSGRSDTQYF
CDR3 DNA: TGTGCCAGCAGCTTCGGGACTAGCGGGCGATCAGATACGCAGTATTTT

V gene: TRBV19
clone size: -
D gene: -
J gene: TRBJ1-1
CDR3 protein: CASTPPKSTEAFF
CDR3 DNA: TGTGCCAGTACCCCCCCAAAGAGTACTGAAGCTTTCTTT

V gene: TRBV15
clone size: -
D gene: -
J gene: TRBJ2-7
CDR3 protein: CATSRRDRVGEQYF
CDR3 DNA: TGTGCCACCAGCCGCAGGGACCGAGTGGGGGAGCAGTACTTC

V gene: TRBV4-2
clone size: once
D gene: TRBD2
J gene: TRBJ2-1
CDR3 protein: CASSPHLAGDWSSGEQFF
CDR3 DNA: TGTGCCAGCAGCCCCCATCTAGCGGGAGATTGGAGTAGTGGTGAGCAGTTCTTC

V gene: TRBV18
clone size: -
D gene: -
J gene: TRBJ1-2
CDR3 protein: CASSPSAQLEGYTF
CDR3 DNA: TGTGCCAGCTCACCATCGGCGCAACTTGAGGGCTACACCTTC

V gene: TRBV5-1
clone size: -
D gene: -
J gene: TRBJ2-3
CDR3 protein: CASLGADTQYF
CDR3 DNA: TGCGCCAGCTTGGGGGCAGATACGCAGTATTTT